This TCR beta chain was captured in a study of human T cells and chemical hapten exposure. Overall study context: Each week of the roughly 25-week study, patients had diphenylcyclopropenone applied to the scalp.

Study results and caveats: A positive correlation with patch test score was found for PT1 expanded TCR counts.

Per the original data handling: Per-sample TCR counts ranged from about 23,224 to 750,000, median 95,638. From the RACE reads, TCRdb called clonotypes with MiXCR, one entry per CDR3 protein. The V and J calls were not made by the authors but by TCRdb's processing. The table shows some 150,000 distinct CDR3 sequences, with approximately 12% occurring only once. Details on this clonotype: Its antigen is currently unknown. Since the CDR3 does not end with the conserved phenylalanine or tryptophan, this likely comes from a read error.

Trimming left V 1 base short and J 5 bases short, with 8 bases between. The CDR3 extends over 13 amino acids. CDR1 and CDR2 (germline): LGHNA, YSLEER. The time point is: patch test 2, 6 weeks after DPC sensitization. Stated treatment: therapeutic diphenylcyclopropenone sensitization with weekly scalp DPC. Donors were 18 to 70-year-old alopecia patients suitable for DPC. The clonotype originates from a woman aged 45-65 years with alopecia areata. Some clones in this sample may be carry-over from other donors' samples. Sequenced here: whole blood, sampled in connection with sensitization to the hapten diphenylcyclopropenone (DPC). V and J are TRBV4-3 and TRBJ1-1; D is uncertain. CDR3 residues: CASSQVEGTEAFL. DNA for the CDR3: TGCGCCAGCAGCCAAGTGGAAGGGACTGAAGCTTTCCTT.